This is a list of T cell receptor beta chains from one sample in a study of CD8 T cells in ankylosing spondylitis. TCRdb redid the calling of the 5' RACE reads with MiXCR, one entry per CDR3 protein. The sample includes fewer than 500,000 distinct CDR3 sequences, roughly 26% of them seen just once. The source material was blood, either unsorted or a sorted T cell fraction (not recorded which). Every receptor here comes from a male donor with ankylosing spondylitis. Both conserved end residues are part of each CDR3. D genes are given only for firm matches. Not all rows give a size; the values are once, few, many and, for expanded clones, a class.

J | D | V | length | size | CDR3 | DNA
TRBJ1-1 | . | TRBV21-1 | 20 | . | CASSKALSWNRGLRNTEAFF | TGTGCCAGCAGCAAAGCGCTTTCCTGGAACAGGGGGCTTCGGAACACTGAAGCTTTCTTT
TRBJ1-4 | TRBD1 | TRBV11-2 | 17 | . | CASSSQGDAGPSEKLFF | TGTGCCAGCAGCTCGCAGGGGGACGCCGGACCGTCCGAAAAACTGTTTTTT
TRBJ2-3 | . | TRBV6-1 | 15 | . | CASIPDGLSTDTQYF | TGTGCCAGCATCCCCGACGGGCTTAGCACAGATACGCAGTATTTT
TRBJ2-1 | . | TRBV18 | 13 | . | CASSPSKTDPQFF | TGTGCCAGCTCACCTAGTAAGACTGACCCGCAGTTCTTC
TRBJ2-1 | TRBD2 | TRBV12-3/TRBV12-4 | 15 | many | CASSLVLAGDDEQFF | TGTGCCAGCAGTTTAGTTCTAGCGGGAGACGATGAGCAGTTCTTC
TRBJ2-1 | . | TRBV6-2/TRBV6-3 | 16 | few | CASISAGLASWNEQFF | TGTGCCAGCATATCGGCGGGACTCGCCTCGTGGAATGAGCAGTTCTTC
TRBJ1-4 | . | TRBV12-5 | 16 | . | CASGLGSNPANEKLFF | TGTGCTAGTGGTTTGGGGTCAAACCCAGCTAATGAAAAACTGTTTTTT
TRBJ2-5 | . | TRBV5-1 | 15 | few | CASSPLDRPGETQYF | TGCGCCAGCAGCCCCCTGGACAGACCGGGGGAGACCCAGTACTTC
TRBJ2-1 | . | TRBV5-6 | 15 | few | CASSSVSLLNNEQFF | TGTGCCAGCAGCTCGGTGAGCCTTTTGAACAATGAGCAGTTCTTC
TRBJ2-3 | . | TRBV5-1 | 12 | . | CASSSKGDTQYF | TGCGCCAGCAGCTCTAAGGGAGATACGCAGTATTTT
TRBJ1-1 | . | TRBV5-1 | 15 | . | CASSLDTGRNTEAFF | TGCGCCAGCAGCTTGGATACAGGGAGGAACACTGAAGCTTTCTTT
TRBJ2-3 | . | TRBV25-1 | 14 | few | CASSAPTPFDTQYF | TGTGCCAGCAGTGCCCCGACCCCTTTTGATACGCAGTATTTT